This TCR beta chain was sequenced during a study of blood T cells in healthy people across ages (dated by TCRdb to the mid-2010s). For the wider study: In model experiments, roughly one uniquely barcoded TCR beta cDNA molecule per two T cells was captured by template switching. To track age-related changes in TCR beta repertoire diversity, the study relied on deep sequencing normalized with unique cDNA molecular identifiers. The study analyzed two additional independent replicas of 1 million unique cDNA reads from the same blood draw for two donors, one aged 18 to 30 and one aged 80 or older. Donors were grouped into four age groups: young (average roughly 17 years), middle-aged (39), aged (around 56) and long-lived (around 80). To avoid experimental bias, donors of different ages were spread randomly across the sequencing lanes.

The method behind the library was 5' RACE. Sequencing instrument: Illumina HiSeq 2500. A second PCR of about 6 to 11 cycles was run with a J-beta primer mix and a sample-barcoded 5' primer. Each TCR beta cDNA molecule received a unique molecular identifier from a template-switch 5' adaptor carrying 12 random nucleotides. At least 3 million CDR3-containing paired-end reads were obtained from each sample. All of the RNA was converted into first-strand cDNA using the Mint cDNA synthesis kit, with a TRBC-specific oligonucleotide serving as the primer. Following uracil-DNA glycosylase treatment, a first 18-cycle PCR with universal primers M1SS and BC2_uni_R was performed on all cDNA. Regarding the original processing steps: For normalization, 1 million high-quality reads, each with a distinct molecular identifier, were randomly selected from each sample. Instead of being binned into consensus sequences, reads that shared molecular identifiers were thrown out. CDR3 identification, clonotype clustering and error correction used MiTCR with a Q25 quality threshold and the strictest error-elimination algorithm. A nonparametric unseen species model with Euler transformation was used to estimate lower-bound total TCR beta diversity. The public reads were quality trimmed at Q25 with fastp and then assembled into clones with MiXCR by TCRdb, keeping productive beta chains. Each record represents a unique CDR3 protein, reported with the most common genes and DNA among its rows. These V and J calls rely on TCRdb rather than the paper's analysis. In all, the sample holds roughly 500,000 distinct CDR3 sequences, and approximately 25% of those were seen once. 15% to 20% of the sample is taken by the ten largest.

Between the V and J ends, shortened by 0 bases and 8 bases respectively, the junction contains 10 bases. CDR1 and CDR2, looked up from the germline V gene (reference sequence), are DFQATT and SNEGSKA. The CDR3 covers 13 residues, taking in both the cysteine and the phenylalanine. Only CDR3 DNA is held: 39 bases, read in frame from base 1. Systemically healthy Caucasian individuals from Russia, 39 in total and aged about 6 to 95 years, were included as donors. Each donor gave about 10 milliliters of peripheral blood, drawn into EDTA-treated Vacutainer tubes. PBMCs were isolated by Ficoll-Paque density-gradient centrifugation, with at least 7 million obtained per sample. Trizol reagent was used to extract total RNA from PBMCs, with at least 6 micrograms per sample. Naive CD45RAhigh/CD27high T cell percentages were measured by flow cytometry on a PBMC aliquot from every donor. Notes on this clonotype: This clone's antigen is unknown. Base qualities were left out, and no much larger clone turns up one base away.

Summary of the overall study and its limitations: As age increased, observed TCR beta diversity per million T cells dropped in a roughly linear way, and a significant reduction was already evident by age about 40. Estimates of total diversity based on one million sequenced T cells were considered lower bounds and underestimates. The percentage of naive T cells measured by flow cytometry correlated strongly with observed TCR beta diversity. Donor CMV infection status was unknown, potentially confounding age-related changes in expanded clonotypes. The long-lived group showed more naive CD4+ T cells, fewer expanded clones and increased TCR diversity than the aged group, suggesting age selection. Since profiling was done on bulk unsorted PBMCs, naive and antigen-experienced compartments could not be conclusively compared.

Sequenced sample: blood. This clonotype originated in a woman in her 70s in good health. The chain was built from TRBV20-1 and TRBJ1-4, with no reliable assignment of the D segment. The nucleotide sequence reads TGCAGTGCTAGAGATCACTACCGAGAAAAACTGTTTTTT. It codes for CSARDHYREKLFF.